This TCR beta chain comes out of a study of blood T cell repertoires in COVID-19. Study in general: Both acute and convalescent COVID-19 samples were obtained from the United States, Italy and Spain. Nucleic acid was either cDNA or gDNA, and it came from T cells, B-cell-depleted T cells, or PBMCs.

As handled by the study authors: From reference gene primer amplification, estimates of nucleated cell counts were derived. Measured with immunoSEQ multiplex PCR; TCRdb has only the in-frame clones, and not every one. From that table come the V and J calls and clone size; the DNA was used to work out D and trimming. Of fewer than 120,000 clones in the sample, roughly 82% were seen once. The CDR3 totals 15 residues. Germline V gene lookup returns CDR1 SGHTA and CDR2 FQGNSA. Trimming at V came to 5 bases and at J to 0 bases, leaving 4 bases not matched to a gene. Sample: peripheral blood. The clonotype originates from a woman in her sixties or seventies with acute or convalescent COVID-19. The chain joins TRBV7-2 to TRBJ2-1; the match to TRBD1 covers 7 bases. This CDR3 reads CASSTRQGSYNEQFF. The CDR3 DNA reads TGTGCCAGCAGCACCCGACAGGGCTCCTACAATGAGCAGTTCTTC.